This is a list of T cell receptor beta chains from one sample in a study of T cell responses to AZD1222 COVID-19 vaccine. The repertoire was sequenced with immunoSEQ multiplex PCR; TCRdb's copy has only in-frame clones and lacks some. The sample contains roughly 100,000 clones, roughly 86% of which appear only once. Material: peripheral blood, obtained on day 0 of AZD1222 vaccination. These TCRs come from an adult in good health. Each CDR3 is given with its conserved first and last residue. D genes are given only for firm matches. Size is omitted from some rows. Given values are once, few, many or a class for expanded clones.

TRBJ2-1,.,.,TRBV7-2,TGTGCCAGCAGCTCGGGACACCAGTACAATGAGCAGTTCTTC,CASSSGHQYNEQFF
TRBJ2-2,.,.,TRBV11-2,TGTGCCAGCAGCTTAGATCGGGGCACCGGGGAGCTGTTTTTT,CASSLDRGTGELFF
TRBJ2-7,.,.,TRBV28,TGTGCCAGCAGTTTTTATCAAGGGGACTCCTACGAGCAGTACTTC,CASSFYQGDSYEQYF
TRBJ2-5,.,TRBD1,TRBV7-9,TGTGCCAGCAGCCTAGCCCCTTTAAGGGACAGACAAGAGACCCAGTACTTC,CASSLAPLRDRQETQYF
TRBJ1-2,once,.,TRBV5-1,TGCGCCAGCAGCCTGACAGAGGGCTATGGCTACACCTTC,CASSLTEGYGYTF
TRBJ2-7,.,.,TRBV27,TGTGCCAGCAGTGCGGGACCTCCATACGAGCAGTACTTC,CASSAGPPYEQYF
TRBJ1-3,.,TRBD1,TRBV11-3,TGTGCCAGCAGCCCGCGGGACAGTGGCTCTGGAAACACCATATATTTT,CASSPRDSGSGNTIYF
TRBJ2-7,.,TRBD2,TRBV28,TGTGCCAGCAGTCCCCCCATGGGGCGGGGAGGGTACGAGCAGTACTTC,CASSPPMGRGGYEQYF
TRBJ2-7,.,.,TRBV11-3,TGTGCCAGCAGGGGAGGTAAGGGTCACGGCCCAAGTTCCTACGAGCAGTACTTC,CASRGGKGHGPSSYEQYF
TRBJ2-7,.,TRBD2,TRBV4-2,TGTGCCAGCAGCTCCCAAGCGGTAGCGGGAGTTGGGTCCTACGAGCAGTACTTC,CASSSQAVAGVGSYEQYF
TRBJ2-1,.,TRBD2,TRBV18,TGTGCCAGCTCAATTAGCGGGGGGAGCTCCTACAATGAGCAGTTCTTC,CASSISGGSSYNEQFF
TRBJ1-3,.,.,TRBV5-5,TGTGCCAGCAGCTTGCTGGGCCCGTCCGTCCGGGGGCTGTGGAACACCATATATTTT,CASSLLGPSVRGLWNTIYF
TRBJ2-5,.,TRBD1,TRBV5-1,TGCGCCAGCAGCCTCGGGACAGTCCAAGAGACCCAGTACTTC,CASSLGTVQETQYF
TRBJ2-6,.,.,TRBV5-4,TGTGCCAGCAGCTTGGAGGGGACCGGGGCCAACGTCCTGACTTTC,CASSLEGTGANVLTF
TRBJ1-5,.,.,TRBV28,TGTGCCAGCAGCTCGAGGGGTGAGCCCCAGCATTTT,CASSSRGEPQHF
TRBJ2-7,.,TRBD1,TRBV28,TGTGCCAGCAGTTTGTCGGACAGGTTCTACGACGAGCAGTACTTC,CASSLSDRFYDEQYF
TRBJ1-1,.,.,TRBV18,TGTGCCAGCTCACCAACGGAGAGGGAGGCTTTCTTT,CASSPTEREAFF
TRBJ2-7,.,TRBD1,TRBV6-5,TGTGCCAGCAGTCCCCTTGGGCAGGGGGTCTACGAGCAGTACTTC,CASSPLGQGVYEQYF
TRBJ2-7,once,TRBD1,TRBV19,TGTGCCAGTAGTTCCTGGACAGGGTACCCCTACGAGCAGTACTTC,CASSSWTGYPYEQYF
TRBJ2-3,.,TRBD1,TRBV24-1,TGTGCCACCAGTGGGGATCCGAGACAGGGGGCCAGGGCAGATACGCAGTATTTT,CATSGDPRQGARADTQYF
TRBJ1-1,.,.,TRBV27,TGTGCCTCACGGCGGGGCACTGAAGCTTTCTTT,CASRRGTEAFF
TRBJ2-1,few,.,TRBV7-3,TGTGCCAGCAGCCTGCCTGGTCCCGGGAATGAGCAGTTCTTC,CASSLPGPGNEQFF
TRBJ2-5,.,.,TRBV6-5,TGTGCCAGCAGTCAGTACCAAGAGACCCAGTACTTC,CASSQYQETQYF
TRBJ2-7,.,.,TRBV7-3,TGTGCCAGCAGTCCGACAGACTCCTACGAGCAGTACTTC,CASSPTDSYEQYF
TRBJ2-5,.,.,TRBV30,TGTGCCTGGAGTCGTAGGGCTCCAGAGACCCAGTACTTC,CAWSRRAPETQYF
TRBJ2-4,.,.,TRBV5-6,TGTGCCAGCAGCCCGGGACTGACTCTAGCCAAAAACATTCAGTACTTC,CASSPGLTLAKNIQYF
TRBJ1-6,.,.,TRBV28,TGTGCCAGCAGCGCGACCTATTCACCCCTCCACTTT,CASSATYSPLHF
TRBJ1-6,.,.,TRBV6-5,TGTGCCAGCAGTTATGCTCCGGGAGAGGCTTCACCCCTCCACTTT,CASSYAPGEASPLHF
TRBJ2-5,.,.,TRBV7-2,TGTGCCAGCAGCTCCGGCCTTGTAGAGACCCAGTACTTC,CASSSGLVETQYF
TRBJ1-2,.,.,TRBV18,TGTGCCAGCTCACCGTCGGGGGACGGCTACACCTTC,CASSPSGDGYTF
TRBJ2-2,.,.,TRBV6-5,TGTGCCAGCAGCCTCAACAGGGTTTCGGGCGGGGAGCTGTTTTTT,CASSLNRVSGGELFF
TRBJ2-1,.,TRBD2,TRBV7-3,TGTGCCAGCAGCTTCGGGACTAGCGGGGGGGACTCCTACAATGAGCAGTTCTTC,CASSFGTSGGDSYNEQFF
TRBJ2-2,.,TRBD1,TRBV7-2,TGTGCCAGCAGCTTCGCGCGACAGGGGGGCGCCGGGGAGCTGTTTTTT,CASSFARQGGAGELFF
TRBJ1-6,once,.,TRBV10-2,TGCGCCAGCAGGACGGGGGGCAATTCACCCCTCCACTTT,CASRTGGNSPLHF
TRBJ1-2,.,.,TRBV11-2,TGTGCCAGCAGCTCCCTAAGGGAGCGTGACCCCTATGGCTACACCTTC,CASSSLRERDPYGYTF
TRBJ2-3,few,TRBD2,TRBV7-2,TGTGCCAGCAGCTCCCTAGCGGGGAGCTCCACAGATACGCAGTATTTT,CASSSLAGSSTDTQYF
TRBJ2-1,.,.,TRBV4-3,TGCGCCAGCAGCCAAGCTACCAACCGTCGTGTTGAGCAGTTCTTC,CASSQATNRRVEQFF
TRBJ2-1,.,.,TRBV7-3,TGTGCCAGCAGCTTAACACCCTGGGGGGATGAGCAGTTCTTC,CASSLTPWGDEQFF
TRBJ1-1,many,.,TRBV12-3/TRBV12-4,TGTGCCAGCAGTGTAGGGACTCGCCTTGAAGCTTTCTTT,CASSVGTRLEAFF
TRBJ1-1,.,.,TRBV11-2,TGTGCCAGCAGCCAAGGACGGGGTGAAGCTTTCTTT,CASSQGRGEAFF
TRBJ1-1,few,.,TRBV14,TGTGCCAGCAGCAAATGGACTGGGAAGAACACTGAAGCTTTCTTT,CASSKWTGKNTEAFF
TRBJ1-6,.,.,TRBV7-2,TGTGCCAGCAGGCCCCCGGGGTTTGGGAATTCACCCCTCCACTTT,CASRPPGFGNSPLHF
TRBJ1-6,once,.,TRBV27,TGTGCCAGCAGTTTAGAAGGGGTAGGGTCCTATAATTCACCCCTCCACTTT,CASSLEGVGSYNSPLHF
TRBJ2-7,.,.,TRBV5-1,TGCGCCAGCAGAACCGGGACGGTGTTCGGGGAGCAGTACTTC,CASRTGTVFGEQYF
TRBJ2-3,few,.,TRBV7-2,TGTGCCAGCAGCCCCAGGACACCTAGCACAGATACGCAGTATTTT,CASSPRTPSTDTQYF
TRBJ1-2,.,TRBD1,TRBV24-1,TGTGCCACCAGTGATCCCGGACAGGGAGGAGGCTATGGCTACACCTTC,CATSDPGQGGGYGYTF
TRBJ1-6,.,.,TRBV5-5,TGTGCCAGCAGCTTGACCCGGGACCCGAATTCACCCCTCCACTTT,CASSLTRDPNSPLHF
TRBJ2-1,.,TRBD1,TRBV5-1,TGCGCCAGCAGCCCCCCGGGACAGGGGTCCTACAATGAGCAGTTCTTC,CASSPPGQGSYNEQFF
TRBJ2-7,.,TRBD1,TRBV13,TGTGCCAGCAGCTTCAGCCTGGACAGGGCGGACTACGAGCAGTACTTC,CASSFSLDRADYEQYF
TRBJ2-5,.,.,TRBV7-9,TGTGCCAGCAGCCTCCCAGGATCGCGCGGGGAGACCCAGTACTTC,CASSLPGSRGETQYF
TRBJ2-1,.,TRBD2,TRBV29-1,TGCAGCGTTGAGGAGGGCGGGGGGCCCTACAATGAGCAGTTCTTC,CSVEEGGGPYNEQFF
TRBJ2-3,.,TRBD1,TRBV29-1,TGCAGCGTTGAATTTAGGGGGCGGAATACGCAGTATTTT,CSVEFRGRNTQYF
TRBJ2-1,.,TRBD2,TRBV5-1,TGCGCCAGCAGCGCTTACCCTAGCGGGAGCTATCAAAATGAGCAGTTCTTC,CASSAYPSGSYQNEQFF
TRBJ1-2,.,.,TRBV29-1,TGCAGCGTTGTTGGGGGGCATCCTATCTTTGGCTACACCTTC,CSVVGGHPIFGYTF
TRBJ1-2,.,TRBD1,TRBV5-6,TGTGCCAGCAGCAAAAAGTGGGACAGGGAACCTTATGGCTACACCTTC,CASSKKWDREPYGYTF
TRBJ2-7,once,.,TRBV27,TGTGCCAGCAGGGGTCCCGGGACGGAGCACTACGAGCAGTACTTC,CASRGPGTEHYEQYF
TRBJ1-2,.,.,TRBV28,TGTGCCAGCAGTGGCGGGACATCGGGCTACACCTTC,CASSGGTSGYTF
TRBJ1-5,once,.,TRBV4-2,TGTGCCAGCAGCCAAGAGAGCGAGAATCAGCCCCAGCATTTT,CASSQESENQPQHF